These 28 T cell receptor beta chains share one sample of origin, sequenced in a study of human T cells and chemical hapten exposure. Time point indicated: patch test 3, about 24 weeks after DPC sensitization. Treatment noted: therapeutic diphenylcyclopropenone sensitization with weekly scalp DPC. TCRdb re-called the RACE reads with MiXCR, one entry per CDR3 protein. The profile shows 82,000 or so distinct CDR3 sequences, about an eighth of them singletons. The material was whole blood, obtained in connection with sensitization to the hapten diphenylcyclopropenone (DPC). Receptors originate from a woman aged 45-65 years with alopecia areata. Some clones in this sample may be carry-over from other donors' samples.

This chain uses TRBV30 with TRBJ1-1; D may be TRBD1 (6 bases). Germline CDR1 is GTSNPN and CDR2 is SVGIG (reference sequence). Deletions cut 4 bases from V and 8 bases from J, with 11 bases between. This CDR3 region has 11 residues. The CDR3 is CAWNTGTEAFF. In DNA, the CDR3 is TGTGCCTGGAACACCGGGACAGAAGCTTTCTTT.

This clonotype was seen many times. The CDR3 DNA reads as TGTGCCAGCAGCCAAGCTTCAGGCTCCTACAATGAGCAGTTCTTC. Its protein product is CASSQASGSYNEQFF. The chain carries TRBV12-3 or TRBV12-4 and TRBJ2-1, with D hard to call. V was shortened by 6 bases and J by 0 bases, with 12 bases between the two germline ends. CDR3 length: 15 residues.

This sequence joins TRBV4-1 and TRBJ1-5; D uncertain. Germline values: CDR1 MGHRA, CDR2 YSYEKL. The CDR3 runs to 15 residues. The germline V and J ends were trimmed by 1 base and 2 bases, with 9 bases remaining between them. The CDR3 sequence: CASSQGFGRNQPQHF. Written as DNA, the CDR3 is TGCGCCAGCAGCCAAGGGTTTGGGCGCAATCAGCCCCAGCATTTT.

There are a few counts of this clonotype. The rearrangement joins TRBV28 to TRBJ2-1; D may be TRBD1 (5 bases). V shed 6 bases and J shed 4 bases, with 7 bases lying between them. This CDR3 spans 12 amino acids. Looked up from germline, CDR1 is MDHEN and CDR2 is SYDVKM. As DNA, the CDR3 is TGTGCCAGCAGAACAGGATACAATGAGCAGTTCTTC. Residues: CASRTGYNEQFF. Based on the CDR3 plus reference TRBV28 and TRBJ2-1, the full variable domain is DVKVTQSSRYLVKRTGEKVFLECVQDMDHENMFWYRQDPGLGLRLIYFSYDVKMKEKGDIPEGYSVSREKKERFSLILESASTNQTSMYLCASRTGYNEQFFGPGTRLTVL.

This clonotype came up many times. The rearrangement joins TRBV18 to TRBJ2-3; 11 positions agree with TRBD2. CDR1 and CDR2 from the germline V gene are KGHSH and LQKENI. V shed 2 bases, J shed 4 bases, and the junction held 5 bases outside the gene matches. This CDR3 is 16 amino acids long. CDR3 protein: CASSPKLAGGADTQYF. The DNA for the CDR3 is TGTGCCAGCTCACCAAAGCTAGCGGGAGGTGCAGATACGCAGTATTTT.

This clonotype was seen many times. The V call is TRBV14, the J call TRBJ2-2; D not resolved. CDR1 is SGHDN and CDR2 is FVKESK in the germline V gene. V shed 4 bases and J shed 7 bases, with 7 bases lying between them. The length of the CDR3 is 12 residues. The CDR3 DNA sequence: TGTGCCAGCAGCCCCAGAAGCGGGGAGCTGTTTTTT. As protein: CASSPRSGELFF.

The rearrangement uses TRBV12-3 or TRBV12-4 and TRBJ1-2, with no clear D. The CDR3 consists of 14 residues. V gave up 1 base and J gave up 8 bases, with 14 bases separating them. This CDR3 reads CASSLVGHLGGYTF. CDR3 DNA sequence: TGTGCCAGCAGTTTAGTCGGGCATTTGGGCGGCTACACCTTC.

The V and J genes are TRBV9 and TRBJ2-3; TRBD1 matches at 10 bases. V shed 4 bases, J shed 3 bases, and the junction held 8 bases outside the gene matches. The CDR3 totals 16 residues. The germline V gene has CDR1 SGDLS and CDR2 YYNGEE. The CDR3 loop is CASSPRTGGGTDTQYF. DNA for the CDR3: TGTGCCAGCAGCCCGCGGACAGGGGGAGGAACAGATACGCAGTATTTT.

This clonotype appeared a few times. This sequence joins TRBV7-9 and TRBJ2-5; D unclear. Germline CDR1 SEHNR, CDR2 FQNEAQ (reference sequence). The CDR3 totals 13 residues. V was shortened by 0 bases and J by 5 bases, with 7 bases between the two germline ends. The CDR3 coding sequence is TGTGCCAGCAGCTTAGCGCTAACGGAGACCCAGTACTTC. Translated, it gives CASSLALTETQYF.

This clonotype came up a few times. This rearrangement joins TRBV7-9 to TRBJ2-1, with TRBD2 identical over 10 bases. Germline V gene data show CDR1 as SEHNR and CDR2 as FQNEAQ (reference sequence). The CDR3 length is 16 residues. V was clipped by 4 bases and J by 8 bases; unmatched bases: 11. The CDR3 DNA sequence: TGTGCCAGCAGCTCCTTCCCGGCTAGCGGGAGCTATGAGCAGTTCTTC. This codes for CASSSFPASGSYEQFF.

The CDR3 DNA reads as TGCAGTGCCGCCCCCACTGAGGGGGACTACGAGCAGTACTTC. It encodes CSAAPTEGDYEQYF. The chain employs TRBV20-1 and TRBJ2-7; perhaps TRBD1 as D (6 bases). Trimming took 6 bases from V and 3 from J, leaving 18 bases between them. The CDR3 is 14 amino acids. The V gene's germline CDR1 is DFQATT and CDR2 SNEGSKA (reference sequence).

The chain is built from TRBV6-1 and TRBJ2-5; a possible D gene is TRBD1 (5 bases). V lost 2 bases, J lost 3 bases, and 10 bases lay in between. CDR3 size: 14 residues. CDR1 is MNHNS, CDR2 SASEGT, per germline. The CDR3: CASSETSTEETQYF. CDR3 bases: TGTGCCAGCAGTGAAACGTCGACAGAAGAGACCCAGTACTTC.

This clonotype turned up a few times. This chain uses TRBV25-1 with TRBJ1-1; D is undetermined. The germline V gene encodes CDR1 MGHDK and CDR2 SYGVNS. This CDR3 has 13 residues. Between the trimmed V and J ends, which lost 1 base and 7 bases, there was a span of 10 bases. The CDR3 here is CASSELGRDEAFF. The CDR3 DNA sequence: TGTGCCAGCAGTGAATTGGGTAGGGATGAAGCTTTCTTT.

This chain connects TRBV9 to TRBJ2-1; D might be TRBD2 (6 bases). The CDR3 is 16 amino acids. V was pared by 4 bases and J by 0 bases, with 14 bases between. The V gene's germline CDR1 is SGDLS and CDR2 YYNGEE. This CDR3 is CASSSSGQTSYNEQFF. DNA of the CDR3: TGTGCCAGCAGCTCCAGCGGGCAGACCTCCTACAATGAGCAGTTCTTC.

The chain carries TRBV19 and TRBJ1-5; D is unresolved. This CDR3 has 18 residues. Germline V CDR1 and CDR2: LNHDA, SQIVND (reference sequence). V was clipped by 4 bases and J by 2 bases, with 21 bases between them. CDR3 sequence reads: CASSTLGVAPGGNQPQHF. The DNA for the CDR3 is TGTGCCAGTAGTACCCTCGGGGTAGCCCCTGGAGGCAATCAGCCCCAGCATTTT.

This clonotype was observed at least ten times. V and J are TRBV10-3 and TRBJ2-7, with TRBD1 identical over 9 bases. This CDR3 has 16 residues. After removal of 3 bases from V and 0 bases from J, the junction contained 6 bases not matched to a gene. From germline, CDR1 is ENHRY and CDR2 SYGVKD. The CDR3 reads CAISEGQGLSSYEQYF. CDR3 nucleotide sequence: TGTGCCATCAGTGAAGGACAGGGGCTTAGCTCCTACGAGCAGTACTTC.

The sample holds many counts of this clonotype. V gene TRBV6-4 combines with J gene TRBJ2-2; D remains ambiguous. CDR3 size: 14 residues. The germline V and J ends were trimmed by 8 bases and 0 bases, with 10 bases remaining between them. CDR1 and CDR2 from the germline V gene are MRHNA and SNTAGT. This CDR3 is CASAAIANTGELFF. The CDR3, as DNA: TGTGCCAGCGCTGCTATAGCGAACACCGGGGAGCTGTTTTTT.

The rearrangement joins TRBV30 to TRBJ1-1; no clear D gene. The CDR3 loop spans 14 amino acids. V dropped 3 bases and J dropped 2 bases, with 13 bases sitting between them. The V gene's germline CDR1 is GTSNPN and CDR2 SVGIG (reference sequence). CDR3 coding DNA: TGTGCCTGGAGCCGTCCGGGCACTAACACTGAAGCTTTCTTT. Translated: CAWSRPGTNTEAFF.

The chain is built from TRBV18 and TRBJ1-4, with D maybe TRBD1 (6 bases). The germline CDR1 and CDR2 sequences are KGHSH and LQKENI. There are 15 residues in the CDR3. Deletions cut 6 bases from V and 0 bases from J, with 11 bases between. In DNA, the CDR3 is TGTGCCAGCTCTCTTGACAGGACAACTAATGAAAAACTGTTTTTT. Translation gives CASSLDRTTNEKLFF.

V gene TRBV7-9 combines with J gene TRBJ1-1; D is uncertain. The CDR3 sequence is 12 residues long. The germline gives CDR1 SEHNR, CDR2 FQNEAQ (reference sequence). Trimming removed 3 bases at V and 6 bases at J, with 8 bases between. In DNA, the CDR3 is TGTGCCAGCAGCTTCGACGTTCCTGAAGCTTTCTTT. This encodes CASSFDVPEAFF.

The chain links TRBV19 to TRBJ2-3; D is uncertain. The CDR3 loop spans 13 amino acids. Germline loops: CDR1 LNHDA, CDR2 SQIVND (reference sequence). V was shortened by 8 bases and J by 0 bases, with 9 bases between the two germline ends. The CDR3 spells CASCPRSTDTQYF. CDR3 bases: TGTGCCAGTTGCCCACGGAGCACAGATACGCAGTATTTT.

This clonotype was found many times. The rearrangement joins TRBV4-1 to TRBJ2-1; D ambiguous. The CDR3 runs to 15 residues. The germline V and J ends were trimmed by 0 bases and 2 bases, with 8 bases remaining between them. The germline gives CDR1 MGHRA, CDR2 YSYEKL. This CDR3 is CASSQEGLPYNEQFF. DNA of the CDR3: TGCGCCAGCAGCCAAGAAGGTCTACCCTACAATGAGCAGTTCTTC.

This clonotype turned up a few times. The genes are TRBV7-6 and TRBJ2-7, with a tentative D call TRBD1 (5 bases). The CDR3 runs to 16 residues. Trimming took off 5 bases at V and 6 bases at J, with 23 bases between the two ends. Germline V gene sequence: CDR1 SGHVS, CDR2 FNYEAQ. The CDR3 reads CASSLTVPLFYSEQYF. The CDR3 DNA reads as TGTGCCAGCAGCCTGACAGTCCCCCTATTCTACTCCGAGCAGTACTTC.

This clonotype was found many times. This chain links TRBV11-1 with TRBJ2-6; tentative D call: TRBD1 (5 bases). Deletions cut 5 bases from V and 0 bases from J, with 8 bases between. Germline V gene lookup returns CDR1 SGHAT and CDR2 FQDESV (reference sequence). The CDR3 totals 15 residues. CDR3 residues: CASSRQISGANVLTF. The CDR3 nucleotides read TGTGCCAGCAGCCGACAGATCTCTGGGGCCAACGTCCTGACTTTC.

In this sample, this clonotype turned up a few times. The chain combines TRBV27 with TRBJ1-2, with a tentative D call TRBD1 (6 bases). Trimming removed 2 bases at V and 6 bases at J, with 13 bases between. Germline V gene data show CDR1 as MNHEY and CDR2 as SMNVEV (reference sequence). The CDR3 extends over 14 amino acids. The CDR3 loop reads CASSLRSGANGYTF. The CDR3 nucleotides are TGTGCCAGCAGTTTAAGATCAGGGGCTAATGGCTACACCTTC.

This clonotype was recorded a few times. The DNA is left out, because the CDR3 cannot be placed on it with certainty; the CDR3 is given as TCRdb lists it. V is TRBV6-2 or TRBV6-3 and J is TRBJ2-1; the table gives TRBD2 as D, unverified against the DNA. Germline loops: CDR1 MNHEY, CDR2 SVGEGT. The CDR3 length equals 14 residues, ends included. The CDR3 protein is CASSSSGPRQEQFF.

This clonotype came up many times. The rearrangement links TRBV12-3 or TRBV12-4 to TRBJ2-1, with 8 bases that match TRBD2. The CDR3 contains 14 residues. J was trimmed by 2 bases and V by 5 bases; bases with no gene match: 2. The CDR3 nucleotides read TGTGCCAGCAGTCGGACTAGCACCTACAATGAGCAGTTCTTC. This translates into CASSRTSTYNEQFF.

There are many counts of this clonotype. The CDR3 loop is CASSYGLAGGRESTDTQYF. CDR3 sequence (DNA): TGTGCCAGCAGCTACGGACTAGCGGGAGGGAGGGAGAGCACAGATACGCAGTATTTT. The chain recombines TRBV7-6 with TRBJ2-3; 15 bases are shared with TRBD2. CDR1 and CDR2 from the germline V gene are SGHVS and FNYEAQ. The junction had 8 bases not matched to a gene; V was cut back by 4 bases and J by 0 bases. The CDR3 length is 19 residues.